Detailed here is one TCR beta chain. The germline gives CDR1 SGHRS, CDR2 YFSETQ. The CDR3 covers 16 residues. Trimming shortened V by 0 bases and J by 6 bases, and 16 bases separated the two germline ends. The data stem from a study of blood T cell repertoires in COVID-19. About the research overall: There were acute and convalescent COVID-19 samples, and they came from the United States, Italy and Spain. Sources were T cells, B-cell-depleted T cells, or PBMCs; the material itself was cDNA or gDNA.

As originally analysed: By means of reference gene primer amplification, nucleated cell counts were estimated. Sequencing was performed with immunoSEQ multiplex PCR; in TCRdb, only in-frame clones are kept and a portion is missing. V and J calls and clone size are given by that table; D and trimming were obtained from the DNA. The table has around 99,000 clones, 80% to 95% seen once. Sequenced sample: peripheral blood. This sequence was found in a woman aged 25 to 45 with acute or convalescent COVID-19. The chain links TRBV5-1 to TRBJ2-1; D may be TRBD2 (6 bases). The CDR3: CASSLVAATKLNEQFF. In DNA, the CDR3 is TGCGCCAGCAGCTTGGTAGCGGCCACGAAACTCAATGAGCAGTTCTTC.